Described below is a single TCR beta chain sequence and its context. V lost 5 bases to trimming and J lost 4 bases; unmatched junction nucleotides: 3. Germline-derived CDR1 and CDR2 are SGHVS and FQNEAQ. The CDR3 consists of 14 residues. The data were obtained in a study of blood T cell repertoires in COVID-19. Study information: PBMCs, B-cell-depleted T cells, or T cells provided the cDNA or gDNA that made up the material.

Assay used: immunoSEQ multiplex PCR; TCRdb lists only in-frame clones, some missing. The sample records over 100,000 clones, around 80% being singletons. Sequenced sample: peripheral blood. The sequence was collected from a man in his sixties with active or convalescent COVID-19. The genes are TRBV7-8 and TRBJ2-5; 11 nucleotides agree with TRBD2. The CDR3 here is CASSTGTSGETQYF. The CDR3 DNA sequence: TGTGCCAGCAGCACCGGGACTAGCGGAGAGACCCAGTACTTC. Full variable domain (missing parts from reference TRBV7-8 and TRBJ2-5): GAGVSQSPRYKVAKRGQDVALRCDPISGHVSLFWYQQALGQGPEFLTYFQNEAQLDKSGLPSDRFFAERPEGSVSTLKIQRTQQEDSAVYLCASSTGTSGETQYFGPGTRLLVL.